The T cell receptor beta chain under discussion was sequenced for a study of cytotoxic CD8 clonotypes in ibrutinib-treated CLL. The germline V gene encodes CDR1 GTSNPN and CDR2 SVGIG (reference sequence). The V and J ends lost 2 bases and 3 bases respectively, with 14 bases between them. This CDR3 region has 15 residues. TCRdb's table, derived via immunoSEQ multiplex PCR, lists solely in-frame clones and lacks some. The table shows over 200,000 clones, with around 75% occurring only once. The sequencing used PBMCs, collected after 12 months of ibrutinib treatment. The clonotype comes from a human donor with chronic lymphocytic leukemia. The V and J genes are TRBV30 and TRBJ1-5; a weak D match, TRBD1 (5 bases). CDR3 protein: CAWSTQGGTNQPQHF. The CDR3 region has the DNA TGTGCCTGGAGTACCCAGGGAGGCACCAATCAGCCCCAGCATTTT.